The rows below give T cell receptor beta chains drawn from one sample of a study of a mutant IDH1 vaccine in newly diagnosed glioma. Using immunoSEQ multiplex PCR, the repertoire was profiled, and TCRdb retains in-frame clones only, with some absent. The table includes roughly 40,000 clones, roughly nine tenths detected once. Their specific antigens are unknown. Here the sequenced sample was PBMCs, taken from a glioma patient whose treatment included an IDH1 peptide vaccine. These receptors were obtained from a man in his forties or fifties with glioma. Both conserved end residues are part of each CDR3. The order of the fields is clone size, V gene, J gene, D gene, CDR3 DNA, CDR3 protein. The D gene is left open where the match is weak. Size is stated for part of the rows, as once, few or many counts, or as a class when the clone is expanded.

>-|TRBV18|TRBJ1-1|-
TGTGCCAGCTCACCGCTACAGTGGGGGGGGAGAAATACTGAAGCTTTCTTT
CASSPLQWGGRNTEAFF
>once|TRBV6-6|TRBJ1-1|-
TGTGCCAGCAGTTACTGGTTGACAGGAAAAAACACTGAAGCTTTCTTT
CASSYWLTGKNTEAFF
>-|TRBV5-5|TRBJ2-7|-
TGTGCCAGCAGCCCCGGGGTGGGCTACGAGCAGTACTTC
CASSPGVGYEQYF
>-|TRBV19|TRBJ2-7|TRBD1
TGTGCCAGCCAGGCCCTCGGACAGGTCGGGGCCGAGCAGTACTTC
CASQALGQVGAEQYF
>-|TRBV19|TRBJ1-5|TRBD1
TGTGCCAGTACCCTCAACAGGGGCGACCGCAATCAGCCCCAGCATTTT
CASTLNRGDRNQPQHF
>-|TRBV28|TRBJ1-1|TRBD1
TGTGCCAGCAGTCTGACAGGGCATACTGAAGCTTTCTTT
CASSLTGHTEAFF
>-|TRBV7-2|TRBJ2-2|TRBD2
TGTGCCAGCAGCCGTAGCGGGGGGCACAACACCGGGGAGCTGTTTTTT
CASSRSGGHNTGELFF
>-|TRBV25-1|TRBJ1-1|-
TGTGCCAGCAGTGAATGGGGGCTTGGGACTGAAGCTTTCTTT
CASSEWGLGTEAFF
>-|TRBV4-1|TRBJ1-1|TRBD1
TGCGCCAGCAGCCTCAGACAGGGGGCGAACACTGAAGCTTTCTTT
CASSLRQGANTEAFF
>-|TRBV2|TRBJ2-7|-
TGTGCCAGCAGTGACGGGAGACACCCCTACGAGCAGTACTTC
CASSDGRHPYEQYF
>-|TRBV30|TRBJ2-7|-
TGTGCCTGGAGTGTAGAGGCAGGGGCTATATACGAGCAGTACTTC
CAWSVEAGAIYEQYF
>-|TRBV15|TRBJ2-7|-
TGTGCCACCAGCAGAGATCAACGGGCCTCATTCTACGAGCAGTACTTC
CATSRDQRASFYEQYF
>few|TRBV28|TRBJ2-5|TRBD2
TGTGCCAGTCATCTCGGGGGAGCGGGAGTAAGTACCCAGTACTTC
CASHLGGAGVSTQYF
>-|TRBV5-1|TRBJ2-3|TRBD2
TGCGCCAGCCGTGGCGGGAGGGCGACTCAGAGCACAGATACGCAGTATTTT
CASRGGRATQSTDTQYF
>-|TRBV4-3|TRBJ2-2|-
TGCGCCAGCAGCCAAAATTACAGGGGGGGGACCGGGGAGCTGTTTTTT
CASSQNYRGGTGELFF
>once|TRBV28|TRBJ1-3|TRBD1
TGTGCCAGCAGTTTACGGAGGACAGGGCCTGGAAACACCATATATTTT
CASSLRRTGPGNTIYF
>-|TRBV6-5|TRBJ2-2|TRBD2
TGTGCCAGCAGCCCACGGGGGGCCGGGGAGCTGTTTTTT
CASSPRGAGELFF
>-|TRBV4-1|TRBJ1-2|-
TGCGCCAGCAGCCAAGACACCGCCAGGGCATATACCTATGGCTACACCTTC
CASSQDTARAYTYGYTF
>-|TRBV6-1|TRBJ1-1|-
TGTGCCAGCAGTGAGGGGGCGAACACTGAAGCTTTCTTT
CASSEGANTEAFF
>-|TRBV27|TRBJ2-3|TRBD2
TGTGCCAGCAGTACCGTAGAAACTAGCGGGTACACAGATACGCAGTATTTT
CASSTVETSGYTDTQYF
>-|TRBV6-1|TRBJ1-4|TRBD1
TGTGCCAGCAGTGGGGGGGGGACAGGGGGGAAAAAACTGTTTTTT
CASSGGGTGGKKLFF
>-|TRBV9|TRBJ2-5|TRBD2
TGTGCCAGCAGCCCTGGACTAGCGGGAGGCCAAGAGACCCAGTACTTC
CASSPGLAGGQETQYF
>-|TRBV20-1|TRBJ2-7|-
TGCAGAGCCAGGGGGGACTACGAGCAGTACTTC
CRARGDYEQYF
>once|TRBV2|TRBJ2-7|-
TGTGCCAGCAGTCATCCATCCTACGAGCAGTACTTC
CASSHPSYEQYF
>-|TRBV9|TRBJ2-1|-
TGTGCCAGCAGCGTAGACGAGGGTAATGAGCAGTTCTTC
CASSVDEGNEQFF